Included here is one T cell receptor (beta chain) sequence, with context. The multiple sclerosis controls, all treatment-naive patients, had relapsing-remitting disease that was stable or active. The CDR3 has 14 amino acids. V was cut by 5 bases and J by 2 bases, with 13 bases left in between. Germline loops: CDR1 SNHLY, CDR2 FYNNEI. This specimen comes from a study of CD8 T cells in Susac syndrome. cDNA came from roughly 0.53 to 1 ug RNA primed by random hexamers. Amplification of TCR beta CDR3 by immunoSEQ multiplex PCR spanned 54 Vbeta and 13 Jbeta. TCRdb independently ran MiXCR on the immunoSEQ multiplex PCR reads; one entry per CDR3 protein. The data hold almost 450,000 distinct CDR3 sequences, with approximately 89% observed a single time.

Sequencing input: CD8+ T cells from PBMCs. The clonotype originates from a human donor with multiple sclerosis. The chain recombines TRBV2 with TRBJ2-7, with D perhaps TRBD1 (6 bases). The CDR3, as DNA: TGTGCCAGCAGTATTGGGACAACTACCTACGAGCAGTACTTC. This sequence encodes CASSIGTTTYEQYF.